This paragraph reports one TCR beta chain. This sample was included in a study of blood T cell repertoires in COVID-19. The germline CDR1 and CDR2 sequences are SGHDN and FVKESK. This CDR3 region has 17 residues. J gave up 7 bases and V 0 bases, and 9 bases lay outside the gene matches. The assay was immunoSEQ multiplex PCR, and TCRdb's table has in-frame clones only and misses some. The table has tens of thousands of clones, approximately 90% seen once. Sequencing was carried out using peripheral blood. The sequence derives from a human donor in a cohort sampled during active COVID-19. The chain has TRBV14 and TRBJ2-2; 9 positions match TRBD1. This chain's CDR3 is CASSQDSTGTGNGELFF. CDR3 DNA sequence: TGTGCCAGCAGCCAAGACTCGACCGGGACAGGGAACGGGGAGCTGTTTTTT.